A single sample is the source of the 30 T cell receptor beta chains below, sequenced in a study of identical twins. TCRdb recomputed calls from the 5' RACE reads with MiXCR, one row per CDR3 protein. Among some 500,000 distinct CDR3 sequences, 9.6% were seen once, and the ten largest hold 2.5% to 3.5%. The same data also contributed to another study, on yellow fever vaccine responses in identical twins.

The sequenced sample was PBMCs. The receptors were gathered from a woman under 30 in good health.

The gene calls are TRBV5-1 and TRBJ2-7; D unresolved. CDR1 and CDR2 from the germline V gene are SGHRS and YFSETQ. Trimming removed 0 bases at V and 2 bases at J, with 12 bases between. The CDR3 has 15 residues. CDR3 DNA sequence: TGCGCCAGCAGCTTGGGACCAGGCTTGACCTACGAGCAGTACTTC. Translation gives CASSLGPGLTYEQYF.

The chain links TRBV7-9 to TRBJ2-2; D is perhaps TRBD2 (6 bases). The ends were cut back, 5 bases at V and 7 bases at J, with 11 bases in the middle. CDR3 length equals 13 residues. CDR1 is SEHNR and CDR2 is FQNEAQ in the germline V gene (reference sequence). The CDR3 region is CASSGTGGGELFF. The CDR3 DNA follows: TGTGCCAGCAGCGGGACTGGCGGCGGGGAGCTGTTTTTT.

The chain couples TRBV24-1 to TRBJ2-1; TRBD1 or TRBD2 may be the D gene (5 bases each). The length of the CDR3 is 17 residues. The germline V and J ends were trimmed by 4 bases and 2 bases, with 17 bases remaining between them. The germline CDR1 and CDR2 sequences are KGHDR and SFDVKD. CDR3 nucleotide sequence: TGTGCCACCAGTGAACCTCCCGGGACCAGCCCCTACAATGAGCAGTTCTTC. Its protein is CATSEPPGTSPYNEQFF.

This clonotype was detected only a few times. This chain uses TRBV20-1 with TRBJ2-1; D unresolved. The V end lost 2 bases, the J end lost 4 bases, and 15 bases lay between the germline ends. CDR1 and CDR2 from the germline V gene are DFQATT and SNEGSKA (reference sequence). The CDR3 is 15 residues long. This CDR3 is CSARPTGVGYNEQFF. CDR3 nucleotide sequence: TGCAGTGCTAGACCTACCGGCGTCGGATACAATGAGCAGTTCTTC.

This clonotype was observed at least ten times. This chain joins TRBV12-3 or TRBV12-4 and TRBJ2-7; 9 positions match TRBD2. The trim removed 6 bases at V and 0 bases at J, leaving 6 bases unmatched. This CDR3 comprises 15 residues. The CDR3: CASRLTSGDSYEQYF. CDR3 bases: TGTGCCAGCAGACTGACTAGCGGAGACTCCTACGAGCAGTACTTC.

The CDR3 loop is CSASGAYNEQFF. DNA for the CDR3: TGCAGTGCTAGCGGGGCCTACAATGAGCAGTTCTTC. This chain joins TRBV20-1 and TRBJ2-1; TRBD2 is a possible D gene (5 bases). The germline V and J ends were trimmed by 3 bases and 2 bases, with 5 bases remaining between them. Germline lookup yields CDR1 DFQATT and CDR2 SNEGSKA (reference sequence). This CDR3 is built from 12 residues.

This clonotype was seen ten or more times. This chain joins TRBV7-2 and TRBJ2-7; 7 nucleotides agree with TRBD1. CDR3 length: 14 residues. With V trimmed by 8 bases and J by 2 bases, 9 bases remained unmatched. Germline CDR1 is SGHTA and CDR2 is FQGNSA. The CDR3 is CASGWRQGPYEQYF. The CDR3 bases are TGTGCCAGCGGCTGGAGACAGGGTCCCTACGAGCAGTACTTC.

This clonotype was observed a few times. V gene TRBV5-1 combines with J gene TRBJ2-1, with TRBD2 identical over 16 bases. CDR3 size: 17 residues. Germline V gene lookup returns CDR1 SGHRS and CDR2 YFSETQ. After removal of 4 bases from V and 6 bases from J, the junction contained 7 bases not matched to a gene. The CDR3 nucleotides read TGCGCCAGCAGCAAAGGGACTAGCGGGGGGGCAGGCAATGAGCAGTTCTTC. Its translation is CASSKGTSGGAGNEQFF.

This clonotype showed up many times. In DNA form, the CDR3 reads TGTGCCAGCAGCTTATACGGGACAGCTAACACTGAAGCTTTCTTT. Translated: CASSLYGTANTEAFF. This sequence joins TRBV7-8 and TRBJ1-1; 7 nucleotides agree with TRBD1. V was pared by 2 bases and J by 2 bases, with 5 bases of the junction left unmatched. The germline CDR1 and CDR2 sequences are SGHVS and FQNEAQ. The CDR3 loop spans 15 amino acids.

CDR3 nucleotide sequence: TGCAGCGCCTCACTAGCGGTTTACAATGAGCAGTTCTTC. Protein sequence: CSASLAVYNEQFF. V usage is TRBV29-1 and J usage is TRBJ2-1, with TRBD2 identical over 8 bases. The junction had 6 bases not matched to a gene; V was cut back by 7 bases and J by 4 bases. This CDR3 has 13 amino acids. Germline assignment: CDR1 SQVTM and CDR2 ANQGSEA.

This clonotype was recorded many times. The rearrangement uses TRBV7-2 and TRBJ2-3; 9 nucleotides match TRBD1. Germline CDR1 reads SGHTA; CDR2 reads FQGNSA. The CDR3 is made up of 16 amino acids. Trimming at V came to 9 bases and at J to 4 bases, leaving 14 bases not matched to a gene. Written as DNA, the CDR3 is TGTGCCAGTGGGACAGGGTATTCGTACTCTCCAGATACGCAGTATTTT. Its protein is CASGTGYSYSPDTQYF.

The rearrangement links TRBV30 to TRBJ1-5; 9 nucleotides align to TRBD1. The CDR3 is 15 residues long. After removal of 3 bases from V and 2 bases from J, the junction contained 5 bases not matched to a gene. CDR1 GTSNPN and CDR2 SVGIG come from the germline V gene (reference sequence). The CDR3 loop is CAWRGQGGGNQPQHF. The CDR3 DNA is TGTGCCTGGAGGGGACAGGGCGGAGGCAATCAGCCCCAGCATTTT.

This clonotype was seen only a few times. The CDR3 protein is CASSTGGSSTDTQYF. In DNA form, the CDR3 reads TGTGCCAGCAGCACCGGGGGGTCTAGCACAGATACGCAGTATTTT. This rearrangement joins TRBV7-2 to TRBJ2-3; 7 nucleotides align to TRBD2. This CDR3 contains 15 residues. From germline, CDR1 is SGHTA and CDR2 FQGNSA. The ends lost 5 bases at V and 0 bases at J; junction bases unmatched: 5.

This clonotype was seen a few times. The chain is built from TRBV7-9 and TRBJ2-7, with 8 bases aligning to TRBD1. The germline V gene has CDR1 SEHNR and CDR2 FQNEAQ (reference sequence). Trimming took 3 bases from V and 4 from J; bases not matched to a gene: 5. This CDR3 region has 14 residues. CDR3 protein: CASSFPDREYEQYF. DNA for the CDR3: TGTGCCAGCAGCTTCCCGGACAGGGAATACGAGCAGTACTTC.

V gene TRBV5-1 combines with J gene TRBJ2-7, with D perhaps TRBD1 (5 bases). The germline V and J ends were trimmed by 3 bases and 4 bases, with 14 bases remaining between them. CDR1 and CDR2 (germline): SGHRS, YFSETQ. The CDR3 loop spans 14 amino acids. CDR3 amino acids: CASSYYDSEYEQYF. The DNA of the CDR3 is TGCGCCAGCAGCTACTACGACAGCGAGTACGAGCAGTACTTC.

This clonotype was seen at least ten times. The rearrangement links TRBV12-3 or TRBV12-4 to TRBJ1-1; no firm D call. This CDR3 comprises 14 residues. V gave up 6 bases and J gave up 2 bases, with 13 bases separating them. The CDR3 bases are TGTGCCAGCAGCCAGCAGCTCCTTAACACTGAAGCTTTCTTT. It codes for CASSQQLLNTEAFF.

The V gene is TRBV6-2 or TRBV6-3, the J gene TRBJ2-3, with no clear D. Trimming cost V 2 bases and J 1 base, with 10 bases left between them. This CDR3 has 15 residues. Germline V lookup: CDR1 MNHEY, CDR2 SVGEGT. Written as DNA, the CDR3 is TGTGCCAGCAGTTACGCCCTATCCGGCACAGATACGCAGTATTTT. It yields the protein CASSYALSGTDTQYF.

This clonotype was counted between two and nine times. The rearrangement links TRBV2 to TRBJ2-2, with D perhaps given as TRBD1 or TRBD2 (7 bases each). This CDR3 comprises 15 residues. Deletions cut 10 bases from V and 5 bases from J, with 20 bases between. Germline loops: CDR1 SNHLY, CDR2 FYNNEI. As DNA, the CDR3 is TGTGCCACTAGCGGCCCAGGGGGGTGGACCGGGGAGCTGTTTTTT. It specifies CATSGPGGWTGELFF.

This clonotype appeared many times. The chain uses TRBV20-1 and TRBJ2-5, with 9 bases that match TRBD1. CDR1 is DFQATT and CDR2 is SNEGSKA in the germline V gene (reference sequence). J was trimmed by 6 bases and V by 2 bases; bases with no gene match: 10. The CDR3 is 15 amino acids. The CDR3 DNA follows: TGCAGTGCTAGATTCCTGGACAGGGGACGAAAGACCCAGTACTTC. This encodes CSARFLDRGRKTQYF.

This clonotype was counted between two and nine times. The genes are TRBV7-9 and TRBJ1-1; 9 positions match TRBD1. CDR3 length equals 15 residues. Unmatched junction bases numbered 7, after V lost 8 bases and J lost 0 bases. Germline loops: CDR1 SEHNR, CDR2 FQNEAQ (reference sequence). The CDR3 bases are TGTGCCAGCGTGGCCGGGACAGGGATGAACACTGAAGCTTTCTTT. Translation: CASVAGTGMNTEAFF.

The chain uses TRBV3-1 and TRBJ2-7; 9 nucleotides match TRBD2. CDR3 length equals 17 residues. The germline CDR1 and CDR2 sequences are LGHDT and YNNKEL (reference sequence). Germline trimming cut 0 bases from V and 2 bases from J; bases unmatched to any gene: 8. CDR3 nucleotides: TGTGCCAGCAGCCAAGATAATCGGCTAGCGGGAACCTACGAGCAGTACTTC. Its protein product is CASSQDNRLAGTYEQYF.

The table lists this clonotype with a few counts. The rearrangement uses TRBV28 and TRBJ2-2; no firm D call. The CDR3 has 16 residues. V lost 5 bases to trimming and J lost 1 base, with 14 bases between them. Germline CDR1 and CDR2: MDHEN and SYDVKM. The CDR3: CASSPYDIRNTGELFF. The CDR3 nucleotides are TGTGCCAGCAGTCCTTACGACATACGGAACACCGGGGAGCTGTTTTTT.

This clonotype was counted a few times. CDR3 amino acids: CATSRDMSAKNIQYF. In nucleotides, the CDR3 is TGTGCCACCAGCAGAGATATGAGCGCCAAAAACATTCAGTACTTC. The rearrangement links TRBV15 to TRBJ2-4; unclear D gene. CDR1 and CDR2 from the germline V gene are LNHNV and YYDKDF (reference sequence). The V gene lost 0 bases and the J gene lost 1 base, with 7 bases spanning the gap. This CDR3 comprises 15 residues.

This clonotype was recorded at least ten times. The DNA of the CDR3 is TGTGCCAGCAGCGGAGGACAGGGAGACTACGAGCAGTACTTC. Protein sequence: CASSGGQGDYEQYF. J is TRBJ2-7 and V is TRBV3-1, with 8 bases matching TRBD1. Looked up from germline, CDR1 is LGHDT and CDR2 is YNNKEL (reference sequence). With V trimmed by 5 bases and J by 3 bases, 6 bases remained unmatched. The CDR3 is 14 residues long.

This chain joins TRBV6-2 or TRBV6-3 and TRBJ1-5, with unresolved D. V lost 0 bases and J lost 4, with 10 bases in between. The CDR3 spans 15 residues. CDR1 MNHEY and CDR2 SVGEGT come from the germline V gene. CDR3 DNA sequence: TGTGCCAGCAGTTACTCCGGCAGGTCAAATCAGCCCCAGCATTTT. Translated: CASSYSGRSNQPQHF.

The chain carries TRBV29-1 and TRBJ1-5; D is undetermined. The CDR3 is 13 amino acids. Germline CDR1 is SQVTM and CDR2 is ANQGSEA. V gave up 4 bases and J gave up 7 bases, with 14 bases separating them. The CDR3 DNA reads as TGCAGCGTTGGCCTCGGTGCGGGGCAGCCCCAGCATTTT. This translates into CSVGLGAGQPQHF. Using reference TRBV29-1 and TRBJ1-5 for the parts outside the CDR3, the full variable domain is SAVISQKPSRDICQRGTSLTIQCQVDSQVTMMFWYRQQPGQSLTLIATANQGSEATYESGFVIDKFPISRPNLTFSTLTVSNMSPEDSSIYLCSVGLGAGQPQHFGDGTRLSIL.

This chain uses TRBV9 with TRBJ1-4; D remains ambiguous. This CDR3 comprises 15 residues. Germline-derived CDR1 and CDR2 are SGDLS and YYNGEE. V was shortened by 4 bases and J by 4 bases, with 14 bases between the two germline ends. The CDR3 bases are TGTGCCAGCAGCCCCTACGGAGGAGTTAATGAAAAACTGTTTTTT. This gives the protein CASSPYGGVNEKLFF.

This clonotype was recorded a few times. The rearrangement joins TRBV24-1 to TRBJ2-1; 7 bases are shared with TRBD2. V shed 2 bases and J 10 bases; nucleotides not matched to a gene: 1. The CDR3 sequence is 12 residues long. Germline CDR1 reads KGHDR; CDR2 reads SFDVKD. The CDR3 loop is CATSDWGGEQFF. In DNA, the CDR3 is TGTGCCACCAGTGATTGGGGAGGGGAGCAGTTCTTC.

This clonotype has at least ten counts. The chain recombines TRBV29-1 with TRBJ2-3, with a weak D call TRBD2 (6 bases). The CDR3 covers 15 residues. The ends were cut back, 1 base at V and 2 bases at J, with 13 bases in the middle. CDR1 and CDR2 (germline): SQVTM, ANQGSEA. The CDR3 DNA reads TGCAGCGTTGAAGTGGAGGGACTCCCCACAGATACGCAGTATTTT. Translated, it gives CSVEVEGLPTDTQYF.

In DNA, the CDR3 is TGTGCCAGCAGCCAAGGACTAGCGGGAGGGCATACGCAGTATTTT. Translating it yields CASSQGLAGGHTQYF. The chain uses TRBV3-1 and TRBJ2-3; TRBD2 aligns across 14 bases. The V gene's germline CDR1 is LGHDT and CDR2 YNNKEL (reference sequence). With V trimmed by 1 base and J by 7 bases, 1 base remained unmatched. CDR3 length equals 15 residues.